The present T cell receptor (beta chain) was sequenced within a study of Ad26.COV2.S vaccination and SARS-CoV-2 variants. Treatment reported: approximately 18 received Ad26.COV2.S at low or high dose, single or two shots; 5 received placebo; per-sample allocation not given. Day 63 after the first vaccine or placebo injection was the time point for sampling. The CDR3 has 15 residues. J was trimmed by 1 base and V by 4 bases; bases with no gene match: 3. Per the germline V gene, CDR1 is SGHRS and CDR2 is YFSETQ. About this clone itself: Other DNA variants within this sample encode the same CDR3.

Here immunoSEQ multiplex PCR was the method, and the copy in TCRdb shows in-frame clones only, minus some. The sample has about 320,000 clones; about 86% are singletons. The clonotype comes from a person between 18 and 65 years old who received the Ad26.COV2.S COVID-19 vaccine or a placebo. Sequences were derived from peripheral blood, sampled in a trial of Ad26.COV2.S vaccine versus placebo. The rearrangement uses TRBV5-1 and TRBJ2-1, with 9 bases aligning to TRBD1. CDR3 protein: CASSGGQGSYNEQFF. CDR3 DNA: TGCGCCAGCAGCGGCGGACAGGGGTCCTACAATGAGCAGTTCTTC.